This note documents a single TCR beta chain sequence. Other DNA sequences of this sample code for an identical CDR3. This entry comes from a study of blood T cell repertoires in COVID-19. Background on the study: Researchers got acute and convalescent COVID-19 samples from the United States, Italy and Spain.

Seattle's cohort entered during active infection and was followed longitudinally. Authors' analysis steps: It was from reference gene primer amplification that nucleated cell counts were estimated. Using immunoSEQ multiplex PCR, the repertoire was profiled, and TCRdb retains in-frame clones only, with some absent. V and J calls and clone size are those listed in that table; D and trimming were worked out from the DNA. Of roughly 280,000 clones in the sample, approximately 86% are singletons; the top ten hold over 5%. Germline V gene sequence: CDR1 SNHLY, CDR2 FYNNEI. The CDR3 extends over 13 amino acids. The J segment lost 5 bases and the V segment lost 6 bases, leaving 3 bases of the junction unmatched.

Sequenced: peripheral blood. The TCR comes from a woman aged 60 to 75 with COVID-19, enrolled during active disease. The rearrangement uses TRBV2 and TRBJ1-2; 10 nucleotides line up with TRBD1. The CDR3 reads CASRGTGDYGYTF. The CDR3, as DNA: TGTGCCAGCAGAGGGACAGGGGATTATGGCTACACCTTC.